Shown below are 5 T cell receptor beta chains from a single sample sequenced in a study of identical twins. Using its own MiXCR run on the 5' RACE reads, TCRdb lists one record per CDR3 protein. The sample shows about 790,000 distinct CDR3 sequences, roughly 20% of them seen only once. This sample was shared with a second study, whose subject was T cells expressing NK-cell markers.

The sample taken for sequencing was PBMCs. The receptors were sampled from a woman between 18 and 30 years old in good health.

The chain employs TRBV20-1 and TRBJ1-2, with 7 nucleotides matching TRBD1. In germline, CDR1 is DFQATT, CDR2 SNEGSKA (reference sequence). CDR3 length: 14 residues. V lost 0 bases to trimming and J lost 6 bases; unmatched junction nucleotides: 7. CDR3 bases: TGCAGTGCTAGAGAAGCAGGGGGTGGGAATGGCTACACCTTC. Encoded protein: CSAREAGGGNGYTF.

CDR3 bases: TGCGCCAGCAGCTTGGCCATGGAGGGGACAGGAGGCTACACCTTC. It codes for CASSLAMEGTGGYTF. The V and J genes are TRBV5-1 and TRBJ1-2; 8 bases agree with TRBD1. The germline V gene encodes CDR1 SGHRS and CDR2 YFSETQ. V was clipped by 0 bases and J by 8 bases; unmatched bases: 9. This CDR3 has 15 amino acids.

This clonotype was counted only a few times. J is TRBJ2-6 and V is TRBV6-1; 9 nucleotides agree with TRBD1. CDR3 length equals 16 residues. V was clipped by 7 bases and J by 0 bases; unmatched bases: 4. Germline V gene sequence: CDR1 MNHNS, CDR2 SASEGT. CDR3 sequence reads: CASIGQGISGANVLTF. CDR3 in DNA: TGTGCCAGCATCGGACAGGGGATCTCTGGGGCCAACGTCCTGACTTTC.

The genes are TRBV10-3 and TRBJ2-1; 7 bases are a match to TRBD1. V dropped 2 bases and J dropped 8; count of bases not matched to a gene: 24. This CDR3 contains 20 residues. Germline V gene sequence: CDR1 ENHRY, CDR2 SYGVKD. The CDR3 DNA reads TGTGCCATCAGTGAGACAGGGGTGCTTCGACCTGGGCTAGGCGGGCATGAGCAGTTCTTC. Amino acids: CAISETGVLRPGLGGHEQFF.

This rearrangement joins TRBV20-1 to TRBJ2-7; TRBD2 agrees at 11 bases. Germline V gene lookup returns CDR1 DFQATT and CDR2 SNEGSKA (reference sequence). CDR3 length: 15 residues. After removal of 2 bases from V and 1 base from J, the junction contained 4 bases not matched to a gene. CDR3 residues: CSARSTSGRSYEQYF. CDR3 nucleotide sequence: TGCAGTGCTAGAAGTACTAGCGGGAGATCCTACGAGCAGTACTTC.